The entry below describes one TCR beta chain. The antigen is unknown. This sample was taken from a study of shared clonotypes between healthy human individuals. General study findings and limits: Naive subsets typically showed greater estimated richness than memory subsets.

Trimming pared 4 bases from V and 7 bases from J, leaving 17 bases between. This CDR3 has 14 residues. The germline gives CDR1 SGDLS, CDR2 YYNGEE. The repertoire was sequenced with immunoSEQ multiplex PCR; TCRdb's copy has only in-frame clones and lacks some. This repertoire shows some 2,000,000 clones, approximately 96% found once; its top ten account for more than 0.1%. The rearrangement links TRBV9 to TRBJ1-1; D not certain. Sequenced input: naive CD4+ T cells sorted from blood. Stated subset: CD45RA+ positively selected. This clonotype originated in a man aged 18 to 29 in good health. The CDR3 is CASSPPGRDNEAFF. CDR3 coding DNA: TGTGCCAGCAGCCCCCCCGGGAGAGATAATGAAGCTTTCTTT.